The present T cell receptor beta chain was sequenced within a study of early T cells in non-severe SARS-CoV-2 infection. Each cDNA molecule carried a unique molecular identifier. TCRdb itself ran the 5' RACE reads through MiXCR, one entry per CDR3 protein. The repertoire holds approximately 76,000 distinct CDR3 sequences, with about 11% as singletons. Germline V gene lookup returns CDR1 WNHNN and CDR2 SYGVQD (reference sequence). Trimming took 6 bases from V and 4 from J, leaving 9 bases between them. The CDR3 consists of 12 residues. This clonotype showed up just a few times. Sequenced: whole blood. This chain joins TRBV10-1 and TRBJ1-1; D is unresolved. The sequence derives from an adult who was a healthcare worker with PCR-confirmed SARS-CoV-2 infection or an uninfected control (not recorded which). CDR3 sequence (DNA): TGCGCCAGCAGCTTTCCCGGCACTGAAGCTTTCTTT. It specifies CASSFPGTEAFF.